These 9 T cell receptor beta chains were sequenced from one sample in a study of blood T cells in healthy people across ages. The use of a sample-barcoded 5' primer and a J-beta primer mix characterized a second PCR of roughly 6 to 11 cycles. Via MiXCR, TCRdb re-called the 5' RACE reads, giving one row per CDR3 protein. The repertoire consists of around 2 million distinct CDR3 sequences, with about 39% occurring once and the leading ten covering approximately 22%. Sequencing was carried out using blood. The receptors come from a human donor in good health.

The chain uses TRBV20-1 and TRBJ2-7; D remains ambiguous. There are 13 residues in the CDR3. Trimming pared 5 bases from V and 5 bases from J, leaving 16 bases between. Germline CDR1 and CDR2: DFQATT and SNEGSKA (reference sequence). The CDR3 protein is CSADPRGVHEQYF. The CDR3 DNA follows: TGCAGTGCTGACCCAAGAGGAGTACACGAGCAGTACTTC.

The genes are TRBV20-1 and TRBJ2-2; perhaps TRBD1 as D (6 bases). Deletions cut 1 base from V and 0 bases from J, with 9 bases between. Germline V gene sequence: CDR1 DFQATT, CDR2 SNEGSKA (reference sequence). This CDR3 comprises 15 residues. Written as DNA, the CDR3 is TGCAGTGCTAGAGTGGGGACACCGAACACCGGGGAGCTGTTTTTT. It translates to CSARVGTPNTGELFF.

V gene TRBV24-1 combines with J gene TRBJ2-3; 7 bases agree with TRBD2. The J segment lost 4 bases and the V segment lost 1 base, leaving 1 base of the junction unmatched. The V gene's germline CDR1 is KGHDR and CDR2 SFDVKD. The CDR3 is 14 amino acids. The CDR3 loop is CATSDLRGADTQYF. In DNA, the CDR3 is TGTGCCACCAGTGATTTACGGGGGGCAGATACGCAGTATTTT.

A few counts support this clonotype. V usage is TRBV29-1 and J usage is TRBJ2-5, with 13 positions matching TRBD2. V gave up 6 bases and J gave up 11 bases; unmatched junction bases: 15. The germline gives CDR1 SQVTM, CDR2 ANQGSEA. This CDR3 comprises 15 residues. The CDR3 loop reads CSVSTSGGFYNEQYF. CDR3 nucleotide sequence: TGCAGCGTGTCGACTAGCGGGGGGTTTTACAATGAGCAGTACTTC.

CDR3 amino acids: CASSSGTGLRDTQYF. The CDR3 region has the DNA TGTGCCAGCAGTTCCGGGACAGGGTTGAGGGATACGCAGTATTTT. The J gene is TRBJ2-3, the V gene TRBV12-3 or TRBV12-4; 9 bases agree with TRBD1. Unmatched junction bases numbered 8, after V lost 4 bases and J lost 6 bases. The CDR3 totals 15 residues.

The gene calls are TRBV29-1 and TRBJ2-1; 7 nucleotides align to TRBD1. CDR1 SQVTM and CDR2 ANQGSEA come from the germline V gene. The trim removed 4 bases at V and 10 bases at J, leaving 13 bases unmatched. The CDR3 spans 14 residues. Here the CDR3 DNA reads TGCAGCGTTGTCACGGGACAGCGTGACTACGAGCAGTTCTTC. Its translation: CSVVTGQRDYEQFF.

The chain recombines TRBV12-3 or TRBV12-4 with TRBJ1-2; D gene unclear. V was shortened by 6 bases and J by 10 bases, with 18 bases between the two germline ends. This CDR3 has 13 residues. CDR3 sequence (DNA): TGTGCCAGCAGGCGAAAGGTTGGCCCAGACTACACCTTC. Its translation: CASRRKVGPDYTF.

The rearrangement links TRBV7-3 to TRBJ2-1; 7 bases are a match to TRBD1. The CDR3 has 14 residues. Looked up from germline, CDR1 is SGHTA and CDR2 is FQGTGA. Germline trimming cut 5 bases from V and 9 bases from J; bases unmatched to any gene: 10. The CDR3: CASSPQTGLGEQFF. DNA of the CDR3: TGTGCCAGCAGCCCTCAGACAGGGCTCGGTGAGCAGTTCTTC.

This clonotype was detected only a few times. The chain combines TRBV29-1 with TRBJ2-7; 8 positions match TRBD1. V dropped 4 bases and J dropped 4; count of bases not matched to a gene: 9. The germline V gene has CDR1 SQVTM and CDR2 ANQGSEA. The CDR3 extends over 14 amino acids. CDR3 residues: CSVVTPRTGYEQYF. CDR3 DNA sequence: TGCAGCGTTGTCACACCCCGGACAGGGTACGAGCAGTACTTC.